This TCR beta chain is drawn from a study of early T cells in non-severe SARS-CoV-2 infection. Whole-study context: The chains were unpaired, and the sequenced material was bulk RNA from unsorted whole blood. Study outcomes and limitations: CD4 and private specificities were missed by VDJdb matching, which favored anti-spike CD8 responses.

This clonotype was counted many times. Its target is unknown. Germline V lookup: CDR1 MGHDK, CDR2 SYGVNS. The CDR3 contains 14 residues. V lost 2 bases and J 5 bases, leaving 12 bases between the germline ends. The TCR library protocol attached unique molecular identifiers to the individual cDNA molecules. TCRdb ran MiXCR on the 5' RACE reads and lists one entry per CDR3 protein. Among some 45,000 distinct CDR3 sequences listed, 4% to 5% were seen once. The TCR was taken from an adult who was a healthcare worker with PCR-confirmed SARS-CoV-2 infection or an uninfected control (not recorded which). Input material: whole blood. This chain connects TRBV25-1 to TRBJ1-1, with D uncertain. The CDR3 protein is CASSEMTGGTEAFF. CDR3 in DNA: TGTGCCAGCAGTGAAATGACGGGTGGGACTGAAGCTTTCTTT.